Reported below is one T cell receptor beta chain. The antigen remains unidentified. The data stem from a study of response to subunit inactivated influenza vaccine. Study observations and caveats: Each seasonal flu vaccination may recruit only limited new T cells, authors suggested.

Each CDR3 protein gets one entry after TCRdb re-called the RT-PCR reads with MiXCR. The sample has approximately 290,000 distinct CDR3 sequences, about 20% seen once. Trimming took 6 bases from V and 5 from J, leaving 17 bases between them. Germline loops: CDR1 MDHEN, CDR2 SYDVKM. This CDR3 has 15 amino acids. The sequencing used PBMCs from blood, collected roughly 20 months after vaccination. The clonotype comes from a man aged 45 to 70 who received an inactivated influenza vaccine. V is TRBV28 and J is TRBJ1-5; D ambiguous. CDR3: CASRPPVRGYQPQHF. CDR3 bases: TGTGCCAGCAGACCACCCGTTCGAGGGTATCAGCCCCAGCATTTT.